The clone carrying this T cell receptor beta chain was seen more than once but under ten times. Template switching added a universal primer binding site, and final cDNA carried unique molecular identifiers. TCRdb itself ran the 5' RACE reads through MiXCR, one entry per CDR3 protein. The sample includes about 520,000 distinct CDR3 sequences, roughly 21% of them seen just once. The sample belongs to a study of identical twins. CDR3 size: 14 residues. V was trimmed by 4 bases and J by 4 bases, leaving 15 bases between them. Germline CDR1 is DFQATT and CDR2 is SNEGSKA (reference sequence). These sequences were also reported in another study, on T cells expressing NK-cell markers. As that study records: What restricted sorting to alpha-beta TCR T cells in several experiments was an anti-gamma-delta TCR antibody. CD8+ T cells in six donors included dominant NKG2C+ clonotypes at roughly 1.0-7.5%. In a few donors, dominant clonotypes made up roughly 28.3-65% of CD3+CD56-NKG2C+ cells.

Sequencing was done on a sample of CD4+ T cells sorted from blood. The V call is TRBV20-1, the J call TRBJ2-3; D is undetermined. This TCR was recovered from a woman under 30 in good health. The CDR3 DNA reads as TGCAGTGCTATGCGCCGACCCTCCCCAGATACGCAGTATTTT. Residues: CSAMRRPSPDTQYF.